Below are 5 T cell receptor beta chains sequenced from a single sample in a study of blood T cell repertoires in COVID-19. The protocol was immunoSEQ multiplex PCR, while the TCRdb copy is restricted to in-frame clones and leaves out a portion. The sample shows around 150,000 clones, over 85% of them seen only once. The material sequenced was peripheral blood. The receptor source for this set is a man aged 60-69 years with active or convalescent COVID-19.

In this sample, this clone turned up a few times. The chain is built from TRBV24-1 and TRBJ1-1, with 12 bases lining up with TRBD1. The CDR3 runs to 22 residues. CDR1 is KGHDR, CDR2 SFDVKD, per germline. Trimming at V came to 1 base and at J to 5 bases, leaving 22 bases not matched to a gene. The CDR3 bases are TGTGCCACCAGTGATTTTAAGCAGTGGTCGGGACAGGGGGCTCTCGGAGGAACTGAAGCTTTCTTT. This codes for CATSDFKQWSGQGALGGTEAFF.

The chain uses TRBV19 and TRBJ2-2; maybe TRBD2 (5 bases). CDR1 and CDR2 (germline): LNHDA, SQIVND (reference sequence). V lost 7 bases and J lost 3, with 15 bases in between. The length of the CDR3 is 15 residues. The chain's CDR3 is CASKVGDWDTGELFF. The DNA for the CDR3 is TGTGCCAGTAAGGTCGGGGATTGGGACACCGGGGAGCTGTTTTTT.

This chain connects TRBV21-1 to TRBJ2-1; TRBD1 is the table's D call and was not checked against the DNA. TRBV21-1 is a pseudogene. The CDR3 runs 16 residues. The CDR3 loop reads CASSSRTGGVFNEQFF. CDR3 coding DNA: TGTGCCAGCAGCTCTCGGACAGGGGGCGTCTTCAATGAGCAGTTCTTC.

The V gene is TRBV19, the J gene TRBJ2-2; TRBD1 matches at 8 bases. This CDR3 is 16 amino acids long. The germline V gene has CDR1 LNHDA and CDR2 SQIVND (reference sequence). V gave up 6 bases and J gave up 1 base; unmatched junction bases: 7. The CDR3, as DNA: TGTGCCAGTAGAGCCGTTGGGACAGGGAACACCGGGGAGCTGTTTTTT. Translation: CASRAVGTGNTGELFF.

V usage is TRBV27 and J usage is TRBJ2-1; TRBD2 aligns across 9 bases. With V trimmed by 1 base and J by 6 bases, 16 bases remained unmatched. Looked up from germline, CDR1 is MNHEY and CDR2 is SMNVEV (reference sequence). There are 19 residues in the CDR3. The CDR3 sequence is CASSLWGQSTGLASNEQFF. CDR3 bases: TGTGCCAGCAGTTTATGGGGTCAATCGACGGGACTAGCTTCCAATGAGCAGTTCTTC.